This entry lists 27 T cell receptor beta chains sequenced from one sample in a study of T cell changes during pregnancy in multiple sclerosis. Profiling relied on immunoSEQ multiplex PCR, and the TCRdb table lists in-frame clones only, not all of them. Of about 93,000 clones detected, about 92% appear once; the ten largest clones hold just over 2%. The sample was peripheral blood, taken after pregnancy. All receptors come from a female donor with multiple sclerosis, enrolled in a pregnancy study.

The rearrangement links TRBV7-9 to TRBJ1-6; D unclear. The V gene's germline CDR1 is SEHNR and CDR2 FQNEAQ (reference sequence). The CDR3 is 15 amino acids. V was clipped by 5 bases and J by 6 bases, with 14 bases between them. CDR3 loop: CASSPDLEANSPLHF. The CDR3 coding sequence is TGTGCCAGCAGCCCCGATTTAGAAGCTAATTCACCCCTCCACTTT.

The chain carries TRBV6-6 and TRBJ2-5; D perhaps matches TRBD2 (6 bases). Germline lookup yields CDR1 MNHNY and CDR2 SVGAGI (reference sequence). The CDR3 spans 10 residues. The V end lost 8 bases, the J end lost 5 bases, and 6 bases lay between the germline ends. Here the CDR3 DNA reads TGTGCCAGCGGGGGGGAGACCCAGTACTTC. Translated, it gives CASGGETQYF.

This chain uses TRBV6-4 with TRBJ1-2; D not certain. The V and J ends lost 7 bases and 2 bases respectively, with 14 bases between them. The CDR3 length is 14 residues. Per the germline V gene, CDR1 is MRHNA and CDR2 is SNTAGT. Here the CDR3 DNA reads TGTGCCAGCAAGAGAGAGGTAAAAAACTATGGCTACACCTTC. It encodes CASKREVKNYGYTF.

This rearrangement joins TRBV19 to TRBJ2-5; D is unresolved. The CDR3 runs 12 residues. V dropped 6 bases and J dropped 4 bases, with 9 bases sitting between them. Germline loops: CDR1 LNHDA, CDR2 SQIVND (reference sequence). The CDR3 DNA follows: TGTGCCAGTAGCCACGAGAGAGAGACCCAGTACTTC. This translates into CASSHERETQYF.

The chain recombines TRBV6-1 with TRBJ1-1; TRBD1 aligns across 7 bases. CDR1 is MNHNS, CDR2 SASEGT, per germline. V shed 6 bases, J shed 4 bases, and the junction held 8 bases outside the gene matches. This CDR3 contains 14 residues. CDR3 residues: CASRDRALSTEAFF. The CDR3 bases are TGTGCCAGCAGAGACAGGGCGTTAAGCACTGAAGCTTTCTTT.

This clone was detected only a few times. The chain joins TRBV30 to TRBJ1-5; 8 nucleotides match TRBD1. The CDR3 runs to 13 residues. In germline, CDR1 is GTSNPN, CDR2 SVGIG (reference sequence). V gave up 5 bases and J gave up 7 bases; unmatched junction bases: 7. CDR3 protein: CAWGQGARQPQHF. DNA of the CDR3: TGTGCCTGGGGTCAGGGGGCGAGACAGCCCCAGCATTTT.

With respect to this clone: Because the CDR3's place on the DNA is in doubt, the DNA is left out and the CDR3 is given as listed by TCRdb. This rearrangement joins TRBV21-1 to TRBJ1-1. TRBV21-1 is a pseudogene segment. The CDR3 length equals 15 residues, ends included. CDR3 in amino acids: CASSTWAGGNTEAFF.

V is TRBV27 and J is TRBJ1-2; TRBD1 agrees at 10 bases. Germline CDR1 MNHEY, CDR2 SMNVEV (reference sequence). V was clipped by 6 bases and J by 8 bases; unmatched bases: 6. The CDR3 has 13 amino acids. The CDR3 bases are TGTGCCAGCAGATCGACAGGGGGCGGAGGCTACACCTTC. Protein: CASRSTGGGGYTF.

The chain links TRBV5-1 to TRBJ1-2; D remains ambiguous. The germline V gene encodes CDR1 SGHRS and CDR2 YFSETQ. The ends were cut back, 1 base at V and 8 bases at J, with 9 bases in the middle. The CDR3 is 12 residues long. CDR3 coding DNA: TGCGCCAGCAGCTTGTCGGGGTCGGGCTACACCTTC. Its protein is CASSLSGSGYTF.

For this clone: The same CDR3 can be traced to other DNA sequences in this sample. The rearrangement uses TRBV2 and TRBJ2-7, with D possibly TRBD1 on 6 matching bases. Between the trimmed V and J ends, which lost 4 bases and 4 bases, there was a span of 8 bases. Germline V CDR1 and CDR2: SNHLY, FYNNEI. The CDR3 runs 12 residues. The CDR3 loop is CASSVQGYEQYF. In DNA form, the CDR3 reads TGTGCCAGCAGTGTACAGGGTTACGAGCAGTACTTC.

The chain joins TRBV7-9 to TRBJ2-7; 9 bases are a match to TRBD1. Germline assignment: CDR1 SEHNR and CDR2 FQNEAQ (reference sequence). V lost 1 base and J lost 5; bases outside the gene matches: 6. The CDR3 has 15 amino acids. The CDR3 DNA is TGTGCCAGCAGCTTAGAAGTAGGGACAGGGAACGAGCAGTACTTC. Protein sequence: CASSLEVGTGNEQYF.

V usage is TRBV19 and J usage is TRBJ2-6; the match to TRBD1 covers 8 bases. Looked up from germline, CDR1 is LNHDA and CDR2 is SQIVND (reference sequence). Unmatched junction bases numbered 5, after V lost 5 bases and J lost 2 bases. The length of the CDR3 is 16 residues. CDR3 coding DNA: TGTGCCAGTAGTCAAACAGGGGGAACTGGGGCCAACGTCCTGACTTTC. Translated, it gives CASSQTGGTGANVLTF.

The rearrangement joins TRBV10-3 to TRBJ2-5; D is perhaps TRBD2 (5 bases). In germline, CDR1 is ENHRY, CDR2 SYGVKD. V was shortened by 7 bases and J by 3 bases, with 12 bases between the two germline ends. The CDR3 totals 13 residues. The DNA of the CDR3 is TGTGCCATCAACGAGCGGCCGGAAGAGACCCAGTACTTC. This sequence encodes CAINERPEETQYF.

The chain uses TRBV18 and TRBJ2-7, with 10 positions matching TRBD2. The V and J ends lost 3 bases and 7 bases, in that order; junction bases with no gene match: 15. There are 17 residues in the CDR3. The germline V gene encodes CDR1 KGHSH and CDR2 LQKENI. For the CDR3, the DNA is TGTGCCAGCTCACCCGGGGGGGCTAGCGGGAGTGTCTGGGAGCAGTACTTC. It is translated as CASSPGGASGSVWEQYF. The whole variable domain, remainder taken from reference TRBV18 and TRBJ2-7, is NAGVMQNPRHLVRRRGQEARLRCSPMKGHSHVYWYRQLPEEGLKFMVYLQKENIIDESGMPKERFSAEFPKEGPSILRIQQVVRGDSAAYFCASSPGGASGSVWEQYFGPGTRLTVT.

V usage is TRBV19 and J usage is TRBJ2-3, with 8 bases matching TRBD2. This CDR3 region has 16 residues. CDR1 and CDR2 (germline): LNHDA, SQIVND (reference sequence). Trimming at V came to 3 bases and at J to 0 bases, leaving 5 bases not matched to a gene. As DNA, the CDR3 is TGTGCCAGTAGTATGGAGGCGGGAGGCAGCACAGATACGCAGTATTTT. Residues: CASSMEAGGSTDTQYF.

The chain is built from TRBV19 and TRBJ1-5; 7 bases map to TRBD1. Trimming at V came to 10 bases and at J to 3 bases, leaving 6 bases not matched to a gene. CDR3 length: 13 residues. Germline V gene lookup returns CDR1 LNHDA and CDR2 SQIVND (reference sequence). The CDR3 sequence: CATRGQNNQPQHF. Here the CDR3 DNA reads TGTGCCACCAGGGGACAGAACAATCAGCCCCAGCATTTT.

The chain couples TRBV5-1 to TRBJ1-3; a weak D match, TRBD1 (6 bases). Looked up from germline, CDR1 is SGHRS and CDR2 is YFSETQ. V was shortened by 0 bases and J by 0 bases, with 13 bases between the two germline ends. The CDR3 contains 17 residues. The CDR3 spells CASSLGGRDTSGNTIYF. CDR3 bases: TGCGCCAGCAGCTTGGGGGGCCGGGACACCTCTGGAAACACCATATATTTT.

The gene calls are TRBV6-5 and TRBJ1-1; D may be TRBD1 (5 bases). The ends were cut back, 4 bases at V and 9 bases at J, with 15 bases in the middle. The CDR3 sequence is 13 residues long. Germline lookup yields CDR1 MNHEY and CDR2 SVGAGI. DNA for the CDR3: TGTGCCAGCAGTTTAGGACTCGGGGGAAAAGCTTTCTTT. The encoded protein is CASSLGLGGKAFF.

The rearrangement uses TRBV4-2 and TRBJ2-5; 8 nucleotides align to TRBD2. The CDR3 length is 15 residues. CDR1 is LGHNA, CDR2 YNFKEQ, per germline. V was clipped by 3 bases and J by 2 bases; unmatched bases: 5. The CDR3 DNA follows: TGTGCCAGCAGCCAGGCGGGGGGCTCTCAAGAGACCCAGTACTTC. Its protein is CASSQAGGSQETQYF.

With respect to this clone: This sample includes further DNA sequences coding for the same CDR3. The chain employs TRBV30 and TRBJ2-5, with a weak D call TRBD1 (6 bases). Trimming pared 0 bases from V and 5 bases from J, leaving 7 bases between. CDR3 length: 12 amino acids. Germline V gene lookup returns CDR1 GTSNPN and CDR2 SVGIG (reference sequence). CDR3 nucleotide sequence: TGTGCCTGGAGTGTGCAGGGGGAGACCCAGTACTTC. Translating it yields CAWSVQGETQYF.

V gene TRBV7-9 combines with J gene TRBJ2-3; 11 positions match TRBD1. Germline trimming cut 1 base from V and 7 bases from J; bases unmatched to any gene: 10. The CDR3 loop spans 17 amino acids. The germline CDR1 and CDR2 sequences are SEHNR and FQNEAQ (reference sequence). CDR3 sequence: CASSLDPGQGALNTQYF. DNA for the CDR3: TGTGCCAGCAGCTTAGATCCTGGACAGGGGGCTTTGAATACGCAGTATTTT.

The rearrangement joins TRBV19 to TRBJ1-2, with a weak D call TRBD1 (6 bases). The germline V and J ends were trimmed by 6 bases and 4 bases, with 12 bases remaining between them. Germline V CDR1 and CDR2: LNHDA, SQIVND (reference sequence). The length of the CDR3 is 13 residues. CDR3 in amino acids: CASSPRGSYGYTF. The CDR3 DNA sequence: TGTGCCAGTAGCCCAAGGGGGAGCTATGGCTACACCTTC.

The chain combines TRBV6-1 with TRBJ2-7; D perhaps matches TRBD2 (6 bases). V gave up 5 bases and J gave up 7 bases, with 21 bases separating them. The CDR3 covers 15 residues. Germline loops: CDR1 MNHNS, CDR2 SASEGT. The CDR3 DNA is TGTGCCAGCAGTCACCGGGACTTGGACCTGAGGGAGCAGTACTTC. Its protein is CASSHRDLDLREQYF.

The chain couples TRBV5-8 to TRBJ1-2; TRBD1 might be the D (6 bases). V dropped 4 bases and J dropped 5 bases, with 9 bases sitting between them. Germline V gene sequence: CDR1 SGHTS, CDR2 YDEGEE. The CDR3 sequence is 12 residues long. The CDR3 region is CASSAQGYGYTF. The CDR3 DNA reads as TGTGCCAGCAGCGCTCAGGGGTATGGCTACACCTTC.

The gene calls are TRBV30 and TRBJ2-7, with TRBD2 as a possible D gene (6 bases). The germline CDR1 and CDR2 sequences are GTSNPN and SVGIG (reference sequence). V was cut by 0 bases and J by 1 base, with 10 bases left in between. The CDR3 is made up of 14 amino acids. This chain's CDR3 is CAWSVRLDSYEQYF. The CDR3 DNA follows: TGTGCCTGGAGTGTAAGACTAGATTCCTACGAGCAGTACTTC.

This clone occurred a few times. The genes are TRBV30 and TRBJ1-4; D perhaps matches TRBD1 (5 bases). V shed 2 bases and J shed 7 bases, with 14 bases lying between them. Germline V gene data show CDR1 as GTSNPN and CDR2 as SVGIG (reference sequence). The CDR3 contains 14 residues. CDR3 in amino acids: CAWSPPGLIEKLFF. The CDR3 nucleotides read TGTGCCTGGAGTCCCCCGGGACTTATTGAAAAACTGTTTTTT.

The CDR3 spells CASSARGLLAKNIQYF. CDR3 DNA sequence: TGTGCCAGTAGTGCCCGGGGGTTGCTAGCCAAAAACATTCAGTACTTC. This chain connects TRBV19 to TRBJ2-4; tentative D call: TRBD2 (6 bases). V lost 5 bases and J 0 bases, leaving 14 bases between the germline ends. Germline assignment: CDR1 LNHDA and CDR2 SQIVND (reference sequence). The CDR3 has 16 amino acids.